The sequence of this TCR beta chain was determined in a study of cytomegalovirus exposure and HLA in healthy donors (dated by TCRdb to about 2017). General notes on the study: An earlier analysis of approximately 600 of the donors reported 250 to 350 Gb of sequence data and approximately 110 million unique TCR beta sequences from 150 million to 200 million T cells. An early release covering roughly 600 HLA-typed donors comprised 250 to 350 gigabases of sequencing data and tens of millions of unique TCR sequences. Of the 398 genotyped donors, 81% fell in the genetic ancestry cluster associated with self-reported Caucasian donors. The study aimed to test whether cataloging public T cell receptors could reveal signatures of past pathogen exposure. The T cell repertoires of 666 subjects were profiled by immunosequencing and related to cytomegalovirus serostatus. Along with the 666-subject first cohort, a separate validation cohort of over 90 different subjects was used. To predict cytomegalovirus infection status, the study combined high-throughput TCR immunosequencing, statistical association of individual TCRs with disease status, and machine learning. A later analysis re-examined previously published TCR beta repertoires from roughly 650 donors and added high-resolution HLA genotyping to investigate patterns of TCR occurrence. The later analysis used no new phenotypic data to find candidate immune exposures, relying instead on TCR beta sequences and their occurrence across donors. In an earlier analysis of a few hundred of the donors, high-throughput TCR beta sequencing was used to judge whether each TCR beta V gene segment behaved as functional or pseudogenic. Donor age, sex, ethnicity and CMV serostatus were compiled alongside the repertoire data. A later genetic analysis used genome-wide SNP genotypes for about 55% of the 666 donors, treating that subset as a discovery cohort. All discovery cohort repertoires had been generated on a single sequencing platform. Both class I and class II loci were covered by HLA typing, at four-digit resolution. The number of donors typed differed by locus, with about 629-630 for A, B, C, DRB1 and DQB1, around 520 for DQA1, 600 to 610 for DPA1, and over 400 for DPB1. A few DR-DQ haplotypes were handled as single units for association and clustering because linkage in the cohort was strong. Across 398 genotyped donors of the cohort, an average of approximately 240,000 unique TCR beta nucleotide sequences per donor were sequenced, and roughly a sixth of those sequences were non-productive.

General findings and caveats noted by the study authors: Across donors, most TCR sequences were observed very rarely, whereas some public TCRs were present in many individuals. Broadly in line with IMGT annotations, most TCR beta V segments showed up in productive rearrangements about 90% or about 30% of the time in an earlier analysis of under 700 of the donors. The earlier analysis of 587 of the donors excluded some 16 rarely observed V segments, including chromosome 9 orphons, because counts were too low. For the cohort, immune exposure information was limited to CMV serostatus. The cohort was sequenced for TCR beta chains only, and without alpha or paired-chain data the features that could be detected were limited. According to the authors, the approach could potentially be generalized to other disease states and immunological phenotypes. Compared with equally common non-associated chains, HLA-associated TCR beta chains in a later analysis were more clonally expanded and had lower generation probabilities. A later genetic analysis reported fewer N-insertions in productive TCRs among donors in an Asian-associated ancestry cluster than the roughly 640-donor mean. The study gave a list of under 200 TCR beta chains associated with cytomegalovirus. The classifier was reported to diagnose cytomegalovirus status with high specificity and sensitivity in both the original cohort and the validation cohort. In vitro tests confirmed that three of the cytomegalovirus-associated TCR beta chains recognize cytomegalovirus antigens. The presence/absence analyses assumed that sequencing depth was roughly uniform across donors, and that assumption may not be true. When HLA alleles, especially DR and DQ, strongly co-occurred, TCR associations were difficult to assign to individual alleles. In a later analysis, the rate of TCR association differed among HLA loci, with DRB1 alleles having the most associated TCRs and HLA-C alleles having the fewest. A cluster of highly shared sequence variants was judged likely to be a technical artifact of the sequencing pipeline. In a later analysis, 15,000 to 20,000 TCR beta sequences were associated with specific HLA alleles at a false discovery rate of 0.05. Because some donors lacked HLA typing at each locus, the association tests relied only on the typed subset. An association between a missense DCLRE1C variant and V-gene and J-gene trimming of TCR beta chains was found in a later genetic analysis and replicated in an independent cohort. A further reported finding was that TCR beta sequences accurately predicted the HLA-A and HLA-B alleles for most subjects in the first cohort. Some IMGT-functional V segments, including TRBV6-2 and TRBV6-3, could not be told apart with the 87-base-pair reads, so those segments were excluded. Linkage disequilibrium might explain the correlated functional status among segregating V segments, but an unknown experimental factor could not be ruled out. A later analysis reported that several top co-occurrence clusters appeared linked to parvovirus B19, influenza, CMV and Epstein-Barr virus. Most CMV-associated TCR beta chains appeared to be HLA-restricted in a later analysis, and the HLA associations seemed to be driven largely by CMV exposure.

As encoded in the germline V gene, CDR1 is MNHEY while CDR2 is SVGAGI. The CDR3 starts with the cysteine, ends with the phenylalanine, and has 13 residues. CDR3 DNA only is kept here, 39 bases in frame from base 1. Compared with germline, V lacks 0 bases and J lacks 11 bases; bases without a gene match: 6. The cohort consisted of fewer than 700 healthy bone marrow donors. At the time of sampling, all cohort members were nominally healthy, though unrecorded immune exposures were likely present. The donor tested CMV seronegative, placing the donor among the 350 or so seronegative members of the cohort. A peripheral blood sample was provided by each donor, and peripheral blood mononuclear cells were used for TCR beta sequencing. Genomic DNA extraction from the blood cell samples was performed with the Qiagen DNeasy Blood Extraction Kit. This clone was detected only a few times. Its binding antigen is unknown. No qualities accompany the bases; no much larger clone lies one base away.

Library prep was done by the immunoSEQ multiplex PCR assay. The multiplex PCR relied on a mix of 60 forward primers for TCR Vbeta segments and 13 reverse primers for TCR Jbeta segments. The CDR3 region of rearranged TCR beta genes was amplified from genomic DNA with a multiplex PCR assay. Amplified TCR beta libraries were sequenced as 87-base-pair reads on the Illumina HiSeq System. On the study's bioinformatics: Across the 700 or so repertoires, a later analysis counted some 81 million unique TCR beta chains, 9.5 million to 13 million of which were shared by at least two donors. Raw reads were error-corrected and collapsed into unique sequences with a nearest-neighbor algorithm that merged closely related sequences to remove PCR and sequencing errors. Alignment of CDR3 sequences to IMGT reference sequences was used to assign V, D and J gene segments. For a sequence to be retained, a match of at least six nucleotides to both a V gene segment and a J gene segment was required. Rearrangements were classified as productive when the CDR3 lacked stop codons and remained in frame with V and J, and all other rearrangements were classified as non-productive. Following IMGT convention, CDR3 was defined as the stretch from the second conserved V-encoded cysteine to the conserved J-encoded phenylalanine. In an earlier analysis of around 570 of the donors, sequences lacking an unambiguous match to a single V gene segment were excluded. An earlier analysis of fewer than 750 of the donors classified V segments as functional when productive rearrangements were above 56.7% and as segregating when the standard deviation between donors was above 5%. To diagnose cytomegalovirus status from the catalog of TCR beta chain sequences, a statistical classification framework was built. In a later analysis, TCR nucleotide sequences were compared against IMGT/GENE-DB human TR gene sequences so that V and J genes could be assigned. The TCRdist pipeline was used in a later analysis to assign CDR3 sequences and most-parsimonious VDJ recombination scenarios. In a later analysis, each TCR beta chain was defined by its CDR3 amino acid sequence together with its V-gene family, and reads lacking a unique V-gene family were excluded. As a way to deal with suspected cross-contamination and a sequencing artifact, a later analysis dropped hundreds of nucleotide sequences that were highly shared and had low generation probability. A later analysis calculated a clonal expansion index for each public chain from normalized within-repertoire ranks of inferred template counts. In a later analysis, generation probabilities were computed with a VDJ recombination model fitted to out-of-frame rearrangements, and the resulting probabilities were checked against IGoR. A later analysis scored TCR-TCR, TCR-HLA and TCR-CMV co-occurrence with hypergeometric tests, applying a repertoire-size bias correction to TCR pairs. A later analysis estimated false discovery rates by permuting HLA or CMV assignments 20 times. In a later analysis, co-occurring TCRs were grouped using DBSCAN, and TCRdist sequence similarity was added for clustering within HLA-allele-positive subsets. Repertoires with fewer than 30,000 or more than 120,000 public chains were left out of co-occurrence clustering, as were a handful of repertoires with anomalous nucleotide sharing. Drawn from immuneACCESS, this table holds only the in-frame rearrangements with V and J called that TCRdb kept. Clones are partly lost; checked studies trace under half to an unresolved V gene and leave the rest unexplained. V and J calls and clone size are as listed in that table; D and trimming were resolved from the DNA. This sample holds 84,000 or so clones; 84% were observed only once. The leading ten clones occupy approximately 2.4% of the sample.

The rearranged chain carries TRBV6-5 and TRBJ1-1, and TRBD1 aligns with 7 junction nucleotides. The TCR originated in a woman between 45 and 65 years old in good health and CMV-seronegative. What was sequenced was PBMCs. CDR3 reads: CASSYSLTGLAFF. The DNA sequence is TGTGCCAGCAGTTACTCGCTGACAGGGCTGGCTTTCTTT.